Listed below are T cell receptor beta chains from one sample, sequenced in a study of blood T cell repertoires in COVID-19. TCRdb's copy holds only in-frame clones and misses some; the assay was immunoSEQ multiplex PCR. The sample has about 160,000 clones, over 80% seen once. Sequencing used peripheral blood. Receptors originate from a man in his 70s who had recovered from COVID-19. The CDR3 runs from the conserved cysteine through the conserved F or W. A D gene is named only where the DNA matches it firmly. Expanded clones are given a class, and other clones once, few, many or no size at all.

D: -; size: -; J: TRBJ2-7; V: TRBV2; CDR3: CASSASGGGPYEQYF; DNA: TGTGCCAGCAGTGCCTCAGGGGGAGGACCCTACGAGCAGTACTTC
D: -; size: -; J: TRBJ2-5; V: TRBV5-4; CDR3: CASSWDNSGETQYF; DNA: TGTGCCAGCAGCTGGGACAACTCCGGGGAGACCCAGTACTTC
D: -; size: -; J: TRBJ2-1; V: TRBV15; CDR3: CATSRVSGFNEQFF; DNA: TGTGCCACCAGCAGGGTCTCCGGGTTCAATGAGCAGTTCTTC
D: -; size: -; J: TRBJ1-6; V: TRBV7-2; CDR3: CASSLEQGAPLHF; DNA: TGTGCCAGCAGCTTAGAACAGGGCGCACCCCTCCACTTT
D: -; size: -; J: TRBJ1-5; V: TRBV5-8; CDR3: CASSLDGDNQPQHF; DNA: TGTGCCAGCAGCTTGGATGGGGACAACCAGCCCCAGCATTTT
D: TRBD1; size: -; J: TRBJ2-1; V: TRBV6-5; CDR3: CASRMGQALGGQFF; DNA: TGTGCCAGCAGGATGGGACAGGCCTTAGGGGGGCAGTTCTTC
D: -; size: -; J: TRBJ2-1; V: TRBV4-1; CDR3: CASSQGLRINEQFF; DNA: TGCGCCAGCAGCCAGGGGCTAAGGATTAATGAGCAGTTCTTC
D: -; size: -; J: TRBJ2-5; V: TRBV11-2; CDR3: CASSLSVQETQYF; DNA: TGTGCCAGCAGCTTGTCAGTACAAGAGACCCAGTACTTC
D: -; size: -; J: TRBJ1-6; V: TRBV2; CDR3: CASSFSLLNSPLHF; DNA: TGTGCCAGCAGTTTCTCCCTTCTTAATTCACCCCTCCACTTT
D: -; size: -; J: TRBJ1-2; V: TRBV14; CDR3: CASSPGGGYGYTF; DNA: TGTGCCAGCTCCCCGGGGGGCGGCTATGGCTACACCTTC
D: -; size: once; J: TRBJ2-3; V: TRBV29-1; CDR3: CSVDALSPTSGRLPADTQYF; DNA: TGCAGCGTTGATGCACTTTCCCCTACATCGGGGAGATTGCCGGCAGATACGCAGTATTTT
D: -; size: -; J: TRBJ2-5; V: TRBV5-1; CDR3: CASFPRPGKETQYF; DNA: TGCGCCAGCTTCCCGAGACCAGGGAAAGAGACCCAGTACTTC
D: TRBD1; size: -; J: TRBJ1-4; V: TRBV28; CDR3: CASSRGGQGPEKLFF; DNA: TGTGCCAGCAGTCGAGGCGGACAGGGTCCTGAAAAACTGTTTTTT
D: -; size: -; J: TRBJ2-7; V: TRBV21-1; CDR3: CASSKLAGDHEQYF; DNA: TGTGCCAGCAGCAAATTAGCGGGAGACCACGAGCAGTACTTC
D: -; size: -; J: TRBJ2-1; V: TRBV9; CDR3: CASSSGTNIYNEQFF; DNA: TGTGCCAGCAGCTCCGGGACAAATATTTACAATGAGCAGTTCTTC
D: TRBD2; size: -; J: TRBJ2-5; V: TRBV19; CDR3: CASSTPAGGRETQYF; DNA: TGTGCCAGTAGTACCCCAGCGGGAGGCAGAGAGACCCAGTACTTC